This note documents a single TCR beta chain sequence. Its antigen is currently unknown. These data originate in a study of T-cell memory formation after mild COVID-19. About the research overall: TCR clusters were largely donor specific.

Researchers used 5'RACE with constant-segment primers to make TCR alpha and TCR beta cDNA libraries that carry sample barcodes and UMIs. TCRdb redid the calling of the 5' RACE reads with MiXCR, one entry per CDR3 protein. The data show 200,000 to 250,000 distinct CDR3 sequences, around 10% seen once. Overall study results and limits: Clones shrinking from day 15 to 85 showed even CD4/CD8 mixes; later expanders tilted CD4+. Clones which contracted sat mainly in CM and EM if CD4+, and in EMRA if CD8+.

This CDR3 region has 14 residues. Germline V gives CDR1 LNHNV, CDR2 YYDKDF (reference sequence). The V and J ends lost 4 bases and 7 bases, in that order; junction bases with no gene match: 8. This chain uses TRBV15 with TRBJ2-7; 9 positions match TRBD1. The receptor was isolated from a young man who had mild COVID-19 (a few samples of this study predate the infection). Cell type and time point are not known. Sequencing was carried out using PBMCs or a T cell subset sorted from them (not recorded which). CDR3 coding DNA: TGTGCCACCAGCACCGGGACAGGGCTTTTAGAGCAGTACTTC. It codes for CATSTGTGLLEQYF. Combining the CDR3 with reference TRBV15 and TRBJ2-7 gives the whole variable domain DAMVIQNPRYQVTQFGKPVTLSCSQTLNHNVMYWYQQKSSQAPKLLFHYYDKDFNNEADTPDNFQSRRPNTSFCFLDIRSPGLGDTAMYLCATSTGTGLLEQYFGPGTRLTVT.